These 25 T cell receptor beta chains came from one sample sequenced in a study of graft-versus-host responses after intestinal transplantation. Antigens of these TCRs are unknown. Assay: immunoSEQ multiplex PCR; the TCRdb copy retains only in-frame clones and omits some. The profile covers 85,000 to 100,000 clones, with about nine tenths appearing a single time and around 0.11% taken by the ten largest. Specimen: unstimulated CD4+ T cells sorted from spleen or lymph node cells, collected before intestinal transplant. These receptors were collected from a human donor who received an intestinal transplant.

The rearrangement links TRBV19 to TRBJ1-2, with TRBD1 as a possible D gene (5 bases). V was cut by 1 base and J by 5 bases, with 14 bases left in between. Germline V lookup: CDR1 LNHDA, CDR2 SQIVND (reference sequence). CDR3 length: 15 residues. The CDR3 is CASSIAETDRYGYTF. CDR3 in DNA: TGTGCCAGTAGTATAGCGGAGACAGATCGATATGGCTACACCTTC.

This chain joins TRBV12-5 and TRBJ2-5; 7 bases are a match to TRBD2. Germline CDR1 LGHNT, CDR2 FRNRAP. The CDR3 consists of 15 residues. V gave up 1 base and J gave up 1 base; unmatched junction bases: 3. The CDR3 DNA is TGTGCTAGTGGTTTGGGGACTAGGGGCCAAGAGACCCAGTACTTC. Encoded protein: CASGLGTRGQETQYF.

The V call is TRBV6-1, the J call TRBJ1-1; weak D call: TRBD1 (5 bases). CDR1 MNHNS and CDR2 SASEGT come from the germline V gene. This CDR3 region has 12 residues. V lost 2 bases and J 10 bases, leaving 11 bases between the germline ends. CDR3 nucleotides: TGTGCCAGCAGTGAATTAAGGGGTTCAGCTTTCTTT. Protein product: CASSELRGSAFF.

V and J are TRBV7-8 and TRBJ1-1; D is uncertain. This CDR3 contains 15 residues. V lost 5 bases and J 3 bases, leaving 16 bases between the germline ends. Per germline, CDR1 SGHVS and CDR2 FQNEAQ. The CDR3 region has the DNA TGTGCCAGCAGCCTACTGTCCGGGATTTACACTGAAGCTTTCTTT. As protein: CASSLLSGIYTEAFF.

The V call is TRBV7-9, the J call TRBJ1-5; D gene unclear. V lost 3 bases and J lost 5, with 5 bases in between. The CDR3 totals 12 residues. Germline lookup yields CDR1 SEHNR and CDR2 FQNEAQ (reference sequence). The CDR3 loop is CASSLGDQPQHF. CDR3 nucleotides: TGTGCCAGCAGCTTGGGCGATCAGCCCCAGCATTTT.

The genes are TRBV4-1 and TRBJ1-2; 12 nucleotides line up with TRBD1. This CDR3 contains 15 residues. The V gene's germline CDR1 is MGHRA and CDR2 YSYEKL. After removal of 4 bases from V and 8 bases from J, the junction contained 8 bases not matched to a gene. As DNA, the CDR3 is TGCGCCAGCAGCCGGGGACAGGGGGCTTTCTGGGGCTACACCTTC. It specifies CASSRGQGAFWGYTF.

The chain employs TRBV7-6 and TRBJ2-7; no firm D call. With 3 bases removed from V and 0 bases from J, the gap between germline ends came to 6 bases. The CDR3 sequence is 13 residues long. The germline gives CDR1 SGHVS, CDR2 FNYEAQ. The CDR3 sequence: CASSLRHSYEQYF. The CDR3 DNA reads TGTGCCAGCAGCTTGCGCCACTCCTACGAGCAGTACTTC.

The chain joins TRBV4-2 to TRBJ1-1; tentative D call: TRBD1 (5 bases). Germline V gene data show CDR1 as LGHNA and CDR2 as YNFKEQ. Trimming took off 0 bases at V and 4 bases at J, with 6 bases between the two ends. CDR3 length equals 13 residues. Here the CDR3 reads CASSQETATEAFF. The CDR3 coding sequence is TGTGCCAGCAGCCAAGAGACAGCCACTGAAGCTTTCTTT.

The chain carries TRBV27 and TRBJ1-6, with no clear D. This CDR3 has 13 residues. The germline V and J ends were trimmed by 3 bases and 11 bases, with 11 bases remaining between them. Germline lookup yields CDR1 MNHEY and CDR2 SMNVEV (reference sequence). The CDR3 reads CASSFETRAPLHF. The CDR3 coding sequence is TGTGCCAGCAGTTTCGAGACGAGGGCACCCCTCCACTTT.

J is TRBJ1-1 and V is TRBV6-5, with D maybe TRBD1 (5 bases). Trimming removed 2 bases at V and 5 bases at J, with 18 bases between. CDR1 and CDR2 (germline): MNHEY, SVGAGI. The CDR3 totals 16 residues. The CDR3 reads CASSYRLIQGGTEAFF. The CDR3 DNA is TGTGCCAGCAGTTACCGACTGATTCAGGGTGGGACTGAAGCTTTCTTT.

This chain joins TRBV5-4 and TRBJ2-5, with 8 bases fitting TRBD1. V trimming: 4 bases; J trimming: 4 bases; junction bases outside the gene matches: 9. Germline V lookup: CDR1 SGHNT, CDR2 YYREEE (reference sequence). This CDR3 has 15 amino acids. CDR3: CASSPSGGAGETQYF. For the CDR3, the DNA is TGTGCCAGCAGCCCCTCAGGGGGCGCGGGAGAGACCCAGTACTTC.

V is TRBV18 and J is TRBJ1-6; perhaps TRBD1 as D (6 bases). CDR1 KGHSH and CDR2 LQKENI come from the germline V gene. V gave up 1 base and J gave up 7 bases, with 14 bases separating them. This CDR3 is built from 16 residues. The CDR3 region has the DNA TGTGCCAGCTCACCACTCGACTCGACAGGAAATTCACCCCTCCACTTT. Amino acids: CASSPLDSTGNSPLHF.

The chain is built from TRBV19 and TRBJ1-6; TRBD1 matches at 9 bases. The germline gives CDR1 LNHDA, CDR2 SQIVND (reference sequence). V gave up 7 bases and J gave up 10 bases; unmatched junction bases: 11. This CDR3 comprises 15 residues. The CDR3 sequence: CASKSGGQGWSPLHF. CDR3 DNA sequence: TGTGCCAGTAAGAGTGGGGGACAGGGCTGGTCACCCCTCCACTTT. Using reference TRBV19 and TRBJ1-6 for the parts outside the CDR3, the full variable domain is DGGITQSPKYLFRKEGQNVTLSCEQNLNHDAMYWYRQDPGQGLRLIYYSQIVNDFQKGDIAEGYSVSREKKESFPLTVTSAQKNPTAFYLCASKSGGQGWSPLHFGNGTRLTVT.

The V call is TRBV2, the J call TRBJ2-3; no clear D. V gave up 7 bases and J gave up 4 bases, with 18 bases separating them. CDR1 SNHLY and CDR2 FYNNEI come from the germline V gene. This CDR3 has 15 residues. CDR3: CASKLAPRVADTQYF. The CDR3 nucleotides read TGTGCCAGCAAGTTGGCCCCTAGAGTGGCAGATACGCAGTATTTT.

The CDR3 DNA follows: TGTGCCAGCAGTTTAAAACAGGGGGCTAGGGAGCAGTACTTC. It yields the protein CASSLKQGAREQYF. The chain employs TRBV27 and TRBJ2-7; TRBD1 matches 9 bases. Per germline, CDR1 MNHEY and CDR2 SMNVEV (reference sequence). CDR3 length: 14 amino acids. V trimming: 2 bases; J trimming: 7 bases; junction bases outside the gene matches: 6.

V usage is TRBV7-8 and J usage is TRBJ1-3; 7 nucleotides match TRBD1. This CDR3 is built from 15 residues. V shed 5 bases and J 0 bases; nucleotides not matched to a gene: 4. Per germline, CDR1 SGHVS and CDR2 FQNEAQ. In DNA form, the CDR3 reads TGTGCCAGCAGCGTGACAGGGAGCTCTGGAAACACCATATATTTT. Translation gives CASSVTGSSGNTIYF.

V gene TRBV19 combines with J gene TRBJ1-1; no clear D. This CDR3 spans 14 amino acids. The ends were cut back, 5 bases at V and 1 base at J, with 11 bases in the middle. Germline loops: CDR1 LNHDA, CDR2 SQIVND (reference sequence). The CDR3 DNA reads TGTGCCAGTAGTCCCCGGGGATGGAACACTGAAGCTTTCTTT. It translates to CASSPRGWNTEAFF.

The rearrangement joins TRBV18 to TRBJ2-7, with D tentatively TRBD1 (5 bases). CDR1 and CDR2 (germline): KGHSH, LQKENI. This CDR3 is 15 amino acids long. The V end lost 2 bases, the J end lost 0 bases, and 11 bases lay between the germline ends. CDR3 nucleotide sequence: TGTGCCAGCTCACCAGGAGCCAGGGACTCCTACGAGCAGTACTTC. The encoded protein is CASSPGARDSYEQYF.

This chain links TRBV7-2 with TRBJ1-3; 11 positions agree with TRBD1. Germline-derived CDR1 and CDR2 are SGHTA and FQGNSA. V trimming: 5 bases; J trimming: 7 bases; junction bases outside the gene matches: 10. The CDR3 length is 16 residues. This CDR3 reads CASSPKSGTGGNTIYF. CDR3 nucleotides: TGTGCCAGCAGCCCAAAGTCGGGGACAGGGGGGAACACCATATATTTT.

The V and J genes are TRBV9 and TRBJ1-2; tentatively, D is TRBD1 (6 bases). Germline V CDR1 and CDR2: SGDLS, YYNGEE. The CDR3 contains 14 residues. V lost 0 bases and J lost 4, with 10 bases in between. CDR3 DNA: TGTGCCAGCAGCGTAGCTCCGGACAGCTATGGCTACACCTTC. Protein: CASSVAPDSYGYTF.

The chain recombines TRBV21-1 with TRBJ1-4; the D call TRBD1 from the table was never checked on the DNA. TRBV21-1 is termed a pseudogene. The CDR3 runs to 15 residues. DNA for the CDR3: TGTGCCAGCATGGACACTCTTGCAACTAATGAAAAACTGTTTTTT. Translation: CASMDTLATNEKLFF.

The gene calls are TRBV6-1 and TRBJ2-1, with TRBD2 matching over 11 bases. V lost 3 bases, J lost 3 bases, and 4 bases stayed unmatched. There are 16 residues in the CDR3. Looked up from germline, CDR1 is MNHNS and CDR2 is SASEGT. DNA for the CDR3: TGTGCCAGCAGTGATATTAGCGGGGGGGGCTACAATGAGCAGTTCTTC. Translated, it gives CASSDISGGGYNEQFF.

V gene TRBV9 combines with J gene TRBJ2-3; no clear D gene. The germline gives CDR1 SGDLS, CDR2 YYNGEE. Trimming pared 3 bases from V and 6 bases from J, leaving 20 bases between. This CDR3 is built from 16 residues. Here the CDR3 reads CASSAKSPPSVDTQYF. The CDR3 DNA follows: TGTGCCAGCAGCGCCAAGAGCCCCCCCTCGGTGGATACGCAGTATTTT.

This chain joins TRBV7-3 and TRBJ1-1; D call uncertain. Trimming removed 4 bases from V and 0 bases from J, with 9 bases in between. This CDR3 region has 14 residues. Germline V gene data show CDR1 as SGHTA and CDR2 as FQGTGA. CDR3 DNA sequence: TGTGCCAGCAGCTGGAACAGCCTGAACACTGAAGCTTTCTTT. Protein product: CASSWNSLNTEAFF.

This chain joins TRBV7-9 and TRBJ2-7; 7 bases agree with TRBD1. V shed 7 bases and J 7 bases; nucleotides not matched to a gene: 10. This CDR3 is built from 13 residues. Germline V CDR1 and CDR2: SEHNR, FQNEAQ (reference sequence). In DNA form, the CDR3 reads TGTGCCAGCACCAAACAGGGGACGTGGGAGCAGTACTTC. Protein: CASTKQGTWEQYF. Looking up the rest from reference TRBV7-9 and TRBJ2-7 gives the full variable domain: DTGVSQNPRHKITKRGQNVTFRCDPISEHNRLYWYRQTLGQGPEFLTYFQNEAQLEKSRLLSDRFSAERPKGSFSTLEIQRTEQGDSAMYLCASTKQGTWEQYFGPGTRLTVT.